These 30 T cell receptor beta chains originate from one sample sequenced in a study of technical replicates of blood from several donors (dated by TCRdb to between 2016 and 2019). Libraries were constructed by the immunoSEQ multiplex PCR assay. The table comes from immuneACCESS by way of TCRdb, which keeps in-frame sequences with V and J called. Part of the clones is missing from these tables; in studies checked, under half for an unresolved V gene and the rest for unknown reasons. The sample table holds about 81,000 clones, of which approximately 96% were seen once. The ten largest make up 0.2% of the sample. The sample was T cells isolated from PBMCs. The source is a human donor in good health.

CDR3 nucleotide sequence: TGTGCCAGCAGCGTCCTTGGGGACAGCGCGAACACCGGGGAGCTGTTTTTT. Translated: CASSVLGDSANTGELFF. The gene calls are TRBV21-1 and TRBJ2-2; the table's D gene call, TRBD1, was not cross checked with the DNA. TRBV21-1 constitutes a pseudogene. There are 17 residues in the CDR3.

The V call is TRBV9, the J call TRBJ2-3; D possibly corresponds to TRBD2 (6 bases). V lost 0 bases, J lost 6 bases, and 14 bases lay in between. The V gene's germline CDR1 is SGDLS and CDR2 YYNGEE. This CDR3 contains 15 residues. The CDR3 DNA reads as TGTGCCAGCAGCGTAGATGGGGGGAAGGGTGATACGCAGTATTTT. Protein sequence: CASSVDGGKGDTQYF.

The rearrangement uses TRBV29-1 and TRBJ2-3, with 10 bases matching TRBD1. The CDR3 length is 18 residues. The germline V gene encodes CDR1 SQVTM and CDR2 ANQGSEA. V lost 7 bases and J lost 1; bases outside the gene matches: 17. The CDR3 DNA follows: TGCAGCGCCGGGAGGGGTGTGACAGGGGGCGGTGGCACAGATACGCAGTATTTT. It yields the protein CSAGRGVTGGGGTDTQYF.

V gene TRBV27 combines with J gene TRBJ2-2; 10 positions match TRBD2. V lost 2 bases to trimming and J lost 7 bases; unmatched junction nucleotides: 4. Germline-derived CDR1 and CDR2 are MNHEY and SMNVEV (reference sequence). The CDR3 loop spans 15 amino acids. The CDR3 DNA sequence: TGTGCCAGCAGTTTACTAGCGGGAGCGGTCGGGGAGCTGTTTTTT. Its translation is CASSLLAGAVGELFF.

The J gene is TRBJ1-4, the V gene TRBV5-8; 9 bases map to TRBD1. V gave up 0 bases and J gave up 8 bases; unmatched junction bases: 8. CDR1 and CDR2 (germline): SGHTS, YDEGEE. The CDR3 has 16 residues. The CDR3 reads CASSLGPGTGHEKLFF. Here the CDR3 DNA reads TGTGCCAGCAGCTTGGGTCCCGGGACAGGGCACGAAAAACTGTTTTTT.

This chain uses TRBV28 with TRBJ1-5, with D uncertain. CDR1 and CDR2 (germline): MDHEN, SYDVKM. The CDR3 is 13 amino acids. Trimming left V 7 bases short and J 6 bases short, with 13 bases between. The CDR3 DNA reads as TGTGCCAGCAATTCCGTAATGTTTCAGCCCCAGCATTTT. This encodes CASNSVMFQPQHF.

In nucleotides, the CDR3 is TGTGCCAGCAGCTCCAAGGGGATTAGCTCCTACGAGCAGTACTTC. Encoded protein: CASSSKGISSYEQYF. The chain combines TRBV7-9 with TRBJ2-7; D might be TRBD1 (5 bases). Germline CDR1 SEHNR, CDR2 FQNEAQ (reference sequence). The CDR3 sequence is 15 residues long. V lost 4 bases, J lost 0 bases, and 13 bases lay in between. The whole variable domain, filled in from reference TRBV7-9 and TRBJ2-7, reads DTGVSQNPRHKITKRGQNVTFRCDPISEHNRLYWYRQTLGQGPEFLTYFQNEAQLEKSRLLSDRFSAERPKGSFSTLEIQRTEQGDSAMYLCASSSKGISSYEQYFGPGTRLTVT.

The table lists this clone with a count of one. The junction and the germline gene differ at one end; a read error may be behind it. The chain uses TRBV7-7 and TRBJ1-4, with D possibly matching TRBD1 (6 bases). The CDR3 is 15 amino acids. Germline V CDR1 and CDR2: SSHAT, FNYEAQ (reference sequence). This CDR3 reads CASSLDGQPNEKLFF. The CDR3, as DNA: TGTGCTAGCAGCTTGGATGGACAGCCTAATGAAAAACTGTTTTTT.

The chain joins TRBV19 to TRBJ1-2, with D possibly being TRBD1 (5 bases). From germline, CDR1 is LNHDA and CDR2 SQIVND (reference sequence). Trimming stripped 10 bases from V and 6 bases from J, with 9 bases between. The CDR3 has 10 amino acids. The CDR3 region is CAIKQDGYTF. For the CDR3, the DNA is TGTGCCATCAAACAGGATGGCTACACCTTC.

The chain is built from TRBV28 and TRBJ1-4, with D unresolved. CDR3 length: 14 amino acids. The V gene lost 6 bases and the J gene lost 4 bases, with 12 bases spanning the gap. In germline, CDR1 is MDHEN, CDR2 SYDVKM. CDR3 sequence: CASSQTGVNEKLFF. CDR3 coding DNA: TGTGCCAGCAGCCAAACGGGTGTTAATGAAAAACTGTTTTTT.

The CDR3 loop reads CASSLVRTNTDTQYF. The CDR3 DNA reads TGTGCCAGCAGCTTAGTCCGGACTAACACAGATACGCAGTATTTT. The rearrangement links TRBV11-2 to TRBJ2-3; weak D call: TRBD2 (6 bases). There are 15 residues in the CDR3. Per the germline V gene, CDR1 is SGHAT and CDR2 is FQNNGV. Trimming stripped 1 base from V and 2 bases from J, with 10 bases between.

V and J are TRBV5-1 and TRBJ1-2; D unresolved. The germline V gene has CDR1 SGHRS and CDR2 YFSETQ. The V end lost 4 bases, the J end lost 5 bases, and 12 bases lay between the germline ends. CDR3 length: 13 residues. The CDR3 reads CASSPERVYGYTF. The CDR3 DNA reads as TGCGCCAGCAGCCCCGAGCGGGTTTATGGCTACACCTTC.

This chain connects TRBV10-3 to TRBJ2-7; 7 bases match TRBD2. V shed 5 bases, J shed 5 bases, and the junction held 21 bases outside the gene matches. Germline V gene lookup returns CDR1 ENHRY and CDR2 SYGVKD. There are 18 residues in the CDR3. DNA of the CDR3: TGTGCCATCAGTACCTCTTCAAAAGGACTAGTTGCCGGCAACGAGCAGTACTTC. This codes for CAISTSSKGLVAGNEQYF.

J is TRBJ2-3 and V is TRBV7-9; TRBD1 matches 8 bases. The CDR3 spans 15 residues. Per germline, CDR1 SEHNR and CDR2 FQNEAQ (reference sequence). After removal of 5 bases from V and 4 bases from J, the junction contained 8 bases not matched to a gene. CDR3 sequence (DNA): TGTGCCAGCAGCCCGGACAGGGCTAGCGCAGATACGCAGTATTTT. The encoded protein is CASSPDRASADTQYF. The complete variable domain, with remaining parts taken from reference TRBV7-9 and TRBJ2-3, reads DTGVSQNPRHKITKRGQNVTFRCDPISEHNRLYWYRQTLGQGPEFLTYFQNEAQLEKSRLLSDRFSAERPKGSFSTLEIQRTEQGDSAMYLCASSPDRASADTQYFGPGTRLTVL.

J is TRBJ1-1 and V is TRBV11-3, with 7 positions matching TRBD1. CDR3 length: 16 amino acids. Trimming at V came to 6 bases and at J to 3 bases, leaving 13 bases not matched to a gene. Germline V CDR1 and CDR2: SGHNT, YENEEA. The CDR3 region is CASSRQGWRGDTEAFF. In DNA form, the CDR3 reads TGTGCCAGCAGTCGACAGGGTTGGCGAGGAGACACTGAAGCTTTCTTT.

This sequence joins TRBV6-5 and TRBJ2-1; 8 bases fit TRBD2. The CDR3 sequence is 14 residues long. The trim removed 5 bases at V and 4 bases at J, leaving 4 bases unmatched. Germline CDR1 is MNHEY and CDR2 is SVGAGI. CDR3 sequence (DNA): TGTGCCAGCAGTGGCGGGGGGACTTACAATGAGCAGTTCTTC. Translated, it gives CASSGGGTYNEQFF.

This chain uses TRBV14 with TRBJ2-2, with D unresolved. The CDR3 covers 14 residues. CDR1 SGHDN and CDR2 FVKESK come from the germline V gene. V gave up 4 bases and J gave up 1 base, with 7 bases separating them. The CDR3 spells CASSPRVNTGELFF. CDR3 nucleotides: TGTGCCAGCAGCCCACGGGTGAACACCGGGGAGCTGTTTTTT.

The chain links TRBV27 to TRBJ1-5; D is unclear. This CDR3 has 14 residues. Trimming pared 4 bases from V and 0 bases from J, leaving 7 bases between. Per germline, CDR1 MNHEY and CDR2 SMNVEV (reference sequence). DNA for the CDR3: TGTGCCAGCAGTTCTCAGGTTAGCAATCAGCCCCAGCATTTT. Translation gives CASSSQVSNQPQHF.

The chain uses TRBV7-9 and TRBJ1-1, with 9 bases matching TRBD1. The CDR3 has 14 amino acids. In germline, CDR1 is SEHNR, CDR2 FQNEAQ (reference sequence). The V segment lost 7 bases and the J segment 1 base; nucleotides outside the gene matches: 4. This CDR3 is CASTRQGENTEAFF. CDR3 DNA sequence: TGTGCCAGCACCAGACAGGGGGAGAACACTGAAGCTTTCTTT.

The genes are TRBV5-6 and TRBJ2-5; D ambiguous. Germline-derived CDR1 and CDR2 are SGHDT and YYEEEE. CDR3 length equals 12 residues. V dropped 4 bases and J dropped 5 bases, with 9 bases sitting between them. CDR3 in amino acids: CASSPNLETQYF. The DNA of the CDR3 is TGTGCCAGCAGCCCTAACTTGGAGACCCAGTACTTC.

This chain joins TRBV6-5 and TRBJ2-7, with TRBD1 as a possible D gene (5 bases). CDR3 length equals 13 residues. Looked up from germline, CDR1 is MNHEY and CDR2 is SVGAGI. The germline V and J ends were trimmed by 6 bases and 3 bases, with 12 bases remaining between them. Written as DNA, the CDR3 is TGTGCCAGCAGCTACCCCGACAGCTACGAGCAGTACTTC. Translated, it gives CASSYPDSYEQYF.

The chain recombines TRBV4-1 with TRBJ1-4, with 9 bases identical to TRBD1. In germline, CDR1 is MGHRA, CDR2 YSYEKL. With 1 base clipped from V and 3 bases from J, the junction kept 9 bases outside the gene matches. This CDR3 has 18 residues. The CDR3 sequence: CASSQGPQGAKANEKLFF. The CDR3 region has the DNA TGCGCCAGCAGCCAAGGTCCACAGGGGGCAAAGGCTAATGAAAAACTGTTTTTT.

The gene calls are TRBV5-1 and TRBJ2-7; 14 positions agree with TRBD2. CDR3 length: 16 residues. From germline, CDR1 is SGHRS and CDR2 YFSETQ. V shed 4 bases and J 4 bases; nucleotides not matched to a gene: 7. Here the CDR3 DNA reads TGCGCCAGCAGCCGGACTAGCGGGGGGATAGTTTACGAGCAGTACTTC. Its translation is CASSRTSGGIVYEQYF.

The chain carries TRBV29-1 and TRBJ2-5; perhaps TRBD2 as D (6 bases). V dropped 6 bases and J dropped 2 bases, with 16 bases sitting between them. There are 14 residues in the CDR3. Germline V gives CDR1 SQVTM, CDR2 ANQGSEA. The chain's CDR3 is CSVAGLSPQETQYF. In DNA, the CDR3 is TGCAGCGTGGCCGGACTAAGCCCTCAAGAGACCCAGTACTTC.

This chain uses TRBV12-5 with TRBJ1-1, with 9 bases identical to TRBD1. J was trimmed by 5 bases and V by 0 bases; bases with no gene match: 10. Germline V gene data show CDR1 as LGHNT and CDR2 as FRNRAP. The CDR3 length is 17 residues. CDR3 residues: CASGLVLGGQGGTEAFF. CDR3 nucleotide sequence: TGTGCTAGTGGTTTGGTACTCGGGGGACAGGGAGGAACTGAAGCTTTCTTT.

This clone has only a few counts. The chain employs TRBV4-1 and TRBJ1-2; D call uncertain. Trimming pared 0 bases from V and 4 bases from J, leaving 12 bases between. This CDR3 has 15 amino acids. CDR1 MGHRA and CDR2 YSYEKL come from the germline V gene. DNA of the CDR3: TGCGCCAGCAGCCAAGATGTACTCGCCATCTATGGCTACACCTTC. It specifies CASSQDVLAIYGYTF.

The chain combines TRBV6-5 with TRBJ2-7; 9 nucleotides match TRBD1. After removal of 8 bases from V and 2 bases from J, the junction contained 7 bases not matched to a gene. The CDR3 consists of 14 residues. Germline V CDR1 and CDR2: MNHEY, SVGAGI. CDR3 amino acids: CASVPGTGPYEQYF. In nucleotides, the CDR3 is TGTGCCAGCGTTCCAGGGACAGGGCCCTACGAGCAGTACTTC.

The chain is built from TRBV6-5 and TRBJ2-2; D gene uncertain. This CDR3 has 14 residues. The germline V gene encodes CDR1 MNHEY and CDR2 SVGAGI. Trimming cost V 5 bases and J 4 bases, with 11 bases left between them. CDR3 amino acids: CASSHATGTGELFF. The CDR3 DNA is TGTGCCAGCAGTCACGCTACGGGCACCGGGGAGCTGTTTTTT.

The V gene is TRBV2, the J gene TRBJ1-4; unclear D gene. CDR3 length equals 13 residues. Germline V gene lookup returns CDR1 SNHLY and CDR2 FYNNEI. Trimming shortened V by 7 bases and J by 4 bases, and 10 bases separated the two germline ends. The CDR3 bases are TGTGCCAGCACCTCTGAGTATAATGAAAAACTGTTTTTT. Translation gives CASTSEYNEKLFF. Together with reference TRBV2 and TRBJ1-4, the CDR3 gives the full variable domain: EPEVTQTPSHQVTQMGQEVILRCVPISNHLYFYWYRQILGQKVEFLVSFYNNEISEKSEIFDDQFSVERPDGSNFTLKIRSTKLEDSAMYFCASTSEYNEKLFFGSGTQLSVL.

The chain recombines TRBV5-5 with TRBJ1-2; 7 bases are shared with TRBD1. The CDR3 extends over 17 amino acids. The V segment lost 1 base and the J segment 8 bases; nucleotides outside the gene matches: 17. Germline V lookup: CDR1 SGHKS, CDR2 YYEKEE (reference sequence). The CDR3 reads CASSLLGLGQSVSGYTF. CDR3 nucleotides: TGTGCCAGCAGCTTGTTGGGTTTGGGACAGAGTGTCAGCGGCTACACCTTC. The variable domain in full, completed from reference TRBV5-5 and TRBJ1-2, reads DAGVTQSPTHLIKTRGQQVTLRCSPISGHKSVSWYQQVLGQGPQFIFQYYEKEERGRGNFPDRFSARQFPNYSSELNVNALLLGDSALYLCASSLLGLGQSVSGYTFGSGTRLTVV.